Following are 5 T cell receptor beta chains from one sample sequenced in a study of blood T cells in healthy people across ages. For the second PCR, which ran for about 6 to 11 cycles, a sample-barcoded 5' primer and a J-beta primer mix were used. TCRdb re-called the 5' RACE reads with MiXCR, one entry per CDR3 protein. The table includes around 800,000 distinct CDR3 sequences, 62% detected once. Sequenced sample: blood. Every receptor here comes from a man younger than 45 in good health.

The V call is TRBV7-2, the J call TRBJ2-4, with D possibly called TRBD1 or TRBD2 (5 bases each). V lost 7 bases, J lost 6 bases, and 13 bases lay in between. The germline V gene encodes CDR1 SGHTA and CDR2 FQGNSA. This CDR3 has 13 amino acids. DNA for the CDR3: TGTGCCAGCAACGTAGGGACCGCAAACATTCAGTACTTC. It yields the protein CASNVGTANIQYF.

V and J are TRBV7-3 and TRBJ2-5; a weak D match, TRBD1 (5 bases). TRBJ2-7 matches the DNA end more closely, so the J call is doubtful. The CDR3 spans 13 residues. Looked up from germline, CDR1 is SGHTA and CDR2 is FQGTGA. The CDR3 region is CASSSGQGTEQYF. Written as DNA, the CDR3 is TGTGCCAGCAGCTCCGGTCAGGGAACCGAGCAGTACTTC.

In this sample, this clonotype turned up a few times. The chain carries TRBV28 and TRBJ2-7, with a weak D call TRBD2 (5 bases). V was cut by 3 bases and J by 5 bases, with 14 bases left in between. This CDR3 spans 14 amino acids. The V gene's germline CDR1 is MDHEN and CDR2 SYDVKM. CDR3 in amino acids: CASSLRRVVNEQYF. CDR3 coding DNA: TGTGCCAGCAGTTTGCGGCGGGTTGTAAACGAGCAGTACTTC.

The chain joins TRBV2 to TRBJ2-7; 8 bases are shared with TRBD1. The length of the CDR3 is 15 residues. Germline V gene data show CDR1 as SNHLY and CDR2 as FYNNEI. V lost 8 bases, J lost 3 bases, and 12 bases stayed unmatched. In nucleotides, the CDR3 is TGTGCCAGCCCTGGCTCGGGACAGGTTCTCTACGAGCAGTACTTC. Its translation is CASPGSGQVLYEQYF.

This clonotype was observed a handful of times. The chain combines TRBV3-1 with TRBJ1-2; D not resolved. Germline lookup yields CDR1 LGHDT and CDR2 YNNKEL (reference sequence). The CDR3 spans 14 residues. Trimming cost V 2 bases and J 6 bases, with 13 bases left between them. The CDR3 DNA sequence: TGTGCCAGCAGCCAATTTGGCATTACGGATGGCTACACCTTC. Amino acids: CASSQFGITDGYTF.